The 32 T cell receptor beta chains below all came from one sample that was sequenced in a study of blood T cell repertoires in COVID-19. Generated by immunoSEQ multiplex PCR, the TCRdb table keeps only in-frame clones and is missing some. The sample comprises about 190,000 clones, 85% to 90% of which are singletons, and roughly an eighth rests with the top ten. Sequencing used peripheral blood. These receptors were obtained from a woman in her seventies with COVID-19, enrolled during active disease.

Here the CDR3 reads CASRMASYEQYF. In nucleotides, the CDR3 is TGTGCCAGCAGGATGGCCTCCTACGAGCAGTACTTC. The V call is TRBV2, the J call TRBJ2-7; no reliable D call. V lost 6 bases and J 0 bases, leaving 6 bases between the germline ends. CDR1 and CDR2 (germline): SNHLY, FYNNEI. The CDR3 has 12 amino acids.

This sequence joins TRBV11-3 and TRBJ2-7; D remains unclear. Per the germline V gene, CDR1 is SGHNT and CDR2 is YENEEA. The CDR3 extends over 15 amino acids. V was shortened by 3 bases and J by 1 base, with 13 bases between the two germline ends. The DNA for the CDR3 is TGTGCCAGCAGCTTTGCCTCCGGGTCTTCCTACGAGCAGTACTTC. It specifies CASSFASGSSYEQYF. Based on the CDR3 plus reference TRBV11-3 and TRBJ2-7, the full variable domain is EAGVVQSPRYKIIEKKQPVAFWCNPISGHNTLYWYLQNLGQGPELLIRYENEEAVDDSQLPKDRFSAERLKGVDSTLKIQPAELGDSAVYLCASSFASGSSYEQYFGPGTRLTVT.

V is TRBV5-3 and J is TRBJ1-5; 9 nucleotides match TRBD1. TRBV5-3 is an ORF, with its function uncertain. This CDR3 comprises 17 residues. With V trimmed by 4 bases and J by 5 bases, 13 bases remained unmatched. The DNA for the CDR3 is TGTGCCAGAAGCACCAGGGACAGGGAGGTTCGATATCAGCCCCAGCATTTT. Residues: CARSTRDREVRYQPQHF.

This chain connects TRBV10-3 to TRBJ1-4; 7 bases match TRBD1. This CDR3 comprises 15 residues. In germline, CDR1 is ENHRY, CDR2 SYGVKD. The V and J ends lost 5 bases and 4 bases, in that order; junction bases with no gene match: 7. CDR3 in amino acids: CAISPYRDSNEKLFF. The CDR3 nucleotides are TGTGCCATCAGTCCCTACCGGGACAGTAATGAAAAACTGTTTTTT.

V usage is TRBV5-1 and J usage is TRBJ2-1; D is unclear. This CDR3 region has 15 residues. Looked up from germline, CDR1 is SGHRS and CDR2 is YFSETQ. With 2 bases removed from V and 4 bases from J, the gap between germline ends came to 13 bases. This chain's CDR3 is CASSFSRRSYNEQFF. The CDR3 DNA reads as TGCGCCAGCAGCTTTAGCCGACGATCTTACAATGAGCAGTTCTTC.

The V call is TRBV5-1, the J call TRBJ2-7; TRBD2 might be the D (6 bases). The V gene's germline CDR1 is SGHRS and CDR2 YFSETQ. V lost 0 bases, J lost 2 bases, and 12 bases lay in between. The CDR3 extends over 15 amino acids. The CDR3 DNA is TGCGCCAGCAGCTTGGGGGGAGGTCTGCCCTACGAGCAGTACTTC. As protein: CASSLGGGLPYEQYF. The full variable domain, rest sourced from reference TRBV5-1 and TRBJ2-7, is KAGVTQTPRYLIKTRGQQVTLSCSPISGHRSVSWYQQTPGQGLQFLFEYFSETQRNKGNFPGRFSGRQFSNSRSEMNVSTLELGDSALYLCASSLGGGLPYEQYFGPGTRLTVT.

This sequence joins TRBV5-1 and TRBJ1-2; 7 bases map to TRBD1. The CDR3 has 13 amino acids. After removal of 0 bases from V and 8 bases from J, the junction contained 4 bases not matched to a gene. Germline CDR1 is SGHRS and CDR2 is YFSETQ. The CDR3 DNA reads as TGCGCCAGCAGCTTGGAAGGGGGCCGAGGCTACACCTTC. It codes for CASSLEGGRGYTF.

The chain links TRBV28 to TRBJ2-7, with a tentative D call TRBD1 (6 bases). The CDR3 sequence is 12 residues long. Trimming stripped 6 bases from V and 4 bases from J, with 10 bases between. Germline CDR1 is MDHEN and CDR2 is SYDVKM. CDR3 in amino acids: CASSTQGYEQYF. CDR3 bases: TGTGCCAGCAGCACACAGGGTTACGAGCAGTACTTC.

This clone was found once. The chain has TRBV6-4 and TRBJ2-1; TRBD1 is a possible D gene (6 bases). CDR3 length: 12 residues. Germline V gene data show CDR1 as MRHNA and CDR2 as SNTAGT. Between the trimmed V and J ends, which lost 3 bases and 7 bases, there was a span of 7 bases. The CDR3 DNA reads as TGTGCCAGCAGTGAGCAGGGGAATGAGCAGTTCTTC. Protein product: CASSEQGNEQFF.

This clone was observed a handful of times. The chain uses TRBV15 and TRBJ2-5; 7 bases map to TRBD2. The CDR3 spans 16 residues. Per the germline V gene, CDR1 is LNHNV and CDR2 is YYDKDF (reference sequence). J was trimmed by 0 bases and V by 0 bases; bases with no gene match: 4. The DNA for the CDR3 is TGTGCCACCAGCAGAGAGTCAGCGGGGTACCAAGAGACCCAGTACTTC. Translating gives CATSRESAGYQETQYF.

This clone was counted a few times. The chain couples TRBV7-3 to TRBJ2-7, with 7 bases lining up with TRBD2. The CDR3 length is 15 residues. With 2 bases clipped from V and 3 bases from J, the junction kept 7 bases outside the gene matches. Looked up from germline, CDR1 is SGHTA and CDR2 is FQGTGA. CDR3 sequence reads: CASSLPSREVYEQYF. CDR3 in DNA: TGTGCCAGCAGCTTACCATCCCGGGAGGTCTACGAGCAGTACTTC.

V gene TRBV7-9 combines with J gene TRBJ2-7; 7 bases match TRBD2. The CDR3 has 15 amino acids. Losses at the gene ends were 5 bases for V and 5 bases for J; bases not matched to a gene: 12. In germline, CDR1 is SEHNR, CDR2 FQNEAQ (reference sequence). The CDR3, as DNA: TGTGCCAGCAGCCAGAACTCGTTCAGCGGGGACGAGCAGTACTTC. Translated, it gives CASSQNSFSGDEQYF.

The chain employs TRBV6-5 and TRBJ2-7, with D perhaps matching TRBD2 (5 bases). Germline values: CDR1 MNHEY, CDR2 SVGAGI. The CDR3 extends over 13 amino acids. V was cut by 2 bases and J by 6 bases, with 11 bases left in between. As DNA, the CDR3 is TGTGCCAGCAGTTACAGCGGACCGGTCGAGCAGTACTTC. This translates into CASSYSGPVEQYF.

The V call is TRBV7-9, the J call TRBJ1-1; the match to TRBD1 covers 11 bases. The CDR3 totals 12 residues. From germline, CDR1 is SEHNR and CDR2 FQNEAQ (reference sequence). The V segment lost 6 bases and the J segment 10 bases; nucleotides outside the gene matches: 4. CDR3 protein: CASRAGTGGAFF. DNA for the CDR3: TGTGCCAGCAGGGCCGGGACAGGGGGAGCTTTCTTT. The full variable domain, with the rest looked up from reference TRBV7-9 and TRBJ1-1, is DTGVSQNPRHKITKRGQNVTFRCDPISEHNRLYWYRQTLGQGPEFLTYFQNEAQLEKSRLLSDRFSAERPKGSFSTLEIQRTEQGDSAMYLCASRAGTGGAFFGQGTRLTVV.

V is TRBV19 and J is TRBJ2-7, with 9 bases aligning to TRBD1. The CDR3 length is 15 residues. Trimming cost V 4 bases and J 0 bases; bases outside gene matches: 4. Germline values: CDR1 LNHDA, CDR2 SQIVND (reference sequence). CDR3 DNA sequence: TGTGCCAGTAGTACGGGGACAGGGAGCTCCTACGAGCAGTACTTC. Translation gives CASSTGTGSSYEQYF. The variable domain in full, completed from reference TRBV19 and TRBJ2-7, reads DGGITQSPKYLFRKEGQNVTLSCEQNLNHDAMYWYRQDPGQGLRLIYYSQIVNDFQKGDIAEGYSVSREKKESFPLTVTSAQKNPTAFYLCASSTGTGSSYEQYFGPGTRLTVT.

This clone was seen just once. The chain couples TRBV6-5 to TRBJ1-6; 7 positions match TRBD1. The V and J ends lost 5 bases and 8 bases, in that order; junction bases with no gene match: 6. The CDR3 covers 14 residues. CDR1 and CDR2 (germline): MNHEY, SVGAGI. CDR3 region: CASSPGTVYSPLHF. Here the CDR3 DNA reads TGTGCCAGCAGTCCCGGGACAGTTTATTCACCCCTCCACTTT.

The chain is built from TRBV5-1 and TRBJ2-5; tentatively, D is TRBD2 (6 bases). Trimming stripped 0 bases from V and 5 bases from J, with 14 bases between. The CDR3 is 15 residues long. Germline V gene sequence: CDR1 SGHRS, CDR2 YFSETQ. The CDR3: CASSLVGTSQETQYF. In nucleotides, the CDR3 is TGCGCCAGCAGCTTGGTTGGCACTAGCCAGGAGACCCAGTACTTC.

The rearrangement links TRBV27 to TRBJ1-6; 8 nucleotides agree with TRBD1. After removal of 5 bases from V and 9 bases from J, the junction contained 6 bases not matched to a gene. The CDR3 is 14 residues long. Germline CDR1 reads MNHEY; CDR2 reads SMNVEV (reference sequence). CDR3 sequence: CASSTDRGSSPLHF. The CDR3 DNA sequence: TGTGCCAGCAGTACCGACAGGGGTTCTTCACCCCTCCACTTT.

The V and J genes are TRBV5-4 and TRBJ1-6; TRBD1 matches at 7 bases. This CDR3 has 15 amino acids. V lost 2 bases, J lost 8 bases, and 7 bases stayed unmatched. CDR1 SGHNT and CDR2 YYREEE come from the germline V gene (reference sequence). DNA for the CDR3: TGTGCCAGCAGCTTAATGGCCAGGGGGGATTCACCCCTCCACTTT. The encoded protein is CASSLMARGDSPLHF. The whole variable domain, filled in from reference TRBV5-4 and TRBJ1-6, reads ETGVTQSPTHLIKTRGQQVTLRCSSQSGHNTVSWYQQALGQGPQFIFQYYREEENGRGNFPPRFSGLQFPNYSSELNVNALELDDSALYLCASSLMARGDSPLHFGNGTRLTVT.

This chain uses TRBV28 with TRBJ1-2; 8 nucleotides match TRBD1. Germline-derived CDR1 and CDR2 are MDHEN and SYDVKM. CDR3 length: 14 residues. V shed 5 bases and J 3 bases; nucleotides not matched to a gene: 5. The CDR3 sequence: CASSQRDRYYGYTF. The CDR3, as DNA: TGTGCCAGCAGTCAGAGGGACAGGTACTATGGCTACACCTTC.

This chain connects TRBV24-1 to TRBJ2-2; TRBD1 agrees at 7 bases. There are 17 residues in the CDR3. Per germline, CDR1 KGHDR and CDR2 SFDVKD. V lost 0 bases to trimming and J lost 3 bases; unmatched junction nucleotides: 6. The CDR3 DNA reads TGTGCCACCAGTGATTTGGTAAGGGGGCATGACACCGGGGAGCTGTTTTTT. Translated, it gives CATSDLVRGHDTGELFF.

The CDR3 region is CATEGGGGSTDTQYF. The CDR3 bases are TGTGCCACCGAGGGTGGGGGGGGCAGCACAGATACGCAGTATTTT. V is TRBV10-3 and J is TRBJ2-3; maybe TRBD2 (7 bases). This CDR3 region has 15 residues. Trimming stripped 10 bases from V and 0 bases from J, with 17 bases between. The germline V gene has CDR1 ENHRY and CDR2 SYGVKD.

The chain links TRBV29-1 to TRBJ1-2; 7 bases match TRBD1. V lost 4 bases, J lost 4 bases, and 6 bases stayed unmatched. In germline, CDR1 is SQVTM, CDR2 ANQGSEA. This CDR3 contains 13 residues. The CDR3, as DNA: TGCAGCGTTGCGCCGTCAGGGGGCTATGGCTACACCTTC. Translated: CSVAPSGGYGYTF.

The J gene is TRBJ2-5, the V gene TRBV5-4, with D possibly TRBD2 on 5 matching bases. V was cut by 4 bases and J by 2 bases, with 9 bases left in between. CDR1 and CDR2 (germline): SGHNT, YYREEE (reference sequence). The CDR3 covers 13 residues. CDR3 DNA: TGTGCCAGCAGCGCCTGGGAGCAAGAGACCCAGTACTTC. It yields the protein CASSAWEQETQYF.

This clone came up once. The rearrangement joins TRBV9 to TRBJ1-2; maybe TRBD1 (6 bases). Between the trimmed V and J ends, which lost 2 bases and 8 bases, there was a span of 16 bases. Looked up from germline, CDR1 is SGDLS and CDR2 is YYNGEE. This CDR3 has 14 amino acids. DNA for the CDR3: TGTGCCAGCAGCGTGGACACAGGGAAGGGCGGCTACACCTTC. It is translated as CASSVDTGKGGYTF.

J is TRBJ1-1 and V is TRBV30; no clear D gene. V dropped 3 bases and J dropped 5 bases, with 4 bases sitting between them. The germline V gene encodes CDR1 GTSNPN and CDR2 SVGIG (reference sequence). This CDR3 is built from 10 residues. The DNA for the CDR3 is TGTGCCTGGAGACAGACTGAAGCTTTCTTT. Its translation is CAWRQTEAFF.

The chain employs TRBV7-2 and TRBJ2-1; D is unclear. The V gene lost 2 bases and the J gene lost 10 bases, with 3 bases spanning the gap. Germline-derived CDR1 and CDR2 are SGHTA and FQGNSA. The CDR3 length is 10 residues. CDR3 DNA: TGTGCCAGCAGCTTAACAGAGCAGTTCTTC. Translated: CASSLTEQFF.

The rearrangement links TRBV7-2 to TRBJ1-4; 11 nucleotides agree with TRBD1. Germline CDR1 SGHTA, CDR2 FQGNSA. V lost 2 bases to trimming and J lost 8 bases; unmatched junction nucleotides: 4. The CDR3 is 15 amino acids. The CDR3 DNA is TGTGCCAGCAGCTTAATGGGACAGGGGGACGAAAAACTGTTTTTT. Translated, it gives CASSLMGQGDEKLFF.

The gene calls are TRBV5-1 and TRBJ2-7, with a tentative D call TRBD2 (7 bases). V shed 5 bases and J shed 4 bases, with 22 bases lying between them. Germline V gives CDR1 SGHRS, CDR2 YFSETQ. The CDR3 runs to 16 residues. The CDR3, as DNA: TGCGCCAGCAGGAACGGGGGGCCGGGAAGACTTTACGAGCAGTACTTC. This gives the protein CASRNGGPGRLYEQYF.

The rearrangement joins TRBV2 to TRBJ2-7; TRBD2 aligns across 7 bases. Trimming removed 0 bases from V and 2 bases from J; junction bases left unmatched: 7. CDR3 length equals 16 residues. Germline V gives CDR1 SNHLY, CDR2 FYNNEI. The DNA of the CDR3 is TGTGCCAGCAGTGAAGCGCGGGCTAGCGGAGCCTACGAGCAGTACTTC. This translates into CASSEARASGAYEQYF.

V and J are TRBV13 and TRBJ2-1; D not resolved. Germline V gives CDR1 PRHDT, CDR2 FYEKMQ (reference sequence). V was pared by 5 bases and J by 13 bases, with 18 bases between. The CDR3 has 13 residues. The CDR3, as DNA: TGTGCCAGCAGCCTCCCGAGCGCCAGCCTTCAGTTCTTC. Translation: CASSLPSASLQFF. Full variable domain (rest looked up from reference TRBV13 and TRBJ2-1): AAGVIQSPRHLIKEKRETATLKCYPIPRHDTVYWYQQGPGQDPQFLISFYEKMQSDKGSIPDRFSAQQFSDYHSELNMSSLELGDSALYFCASSLPSASLQFFGPGTRLTVL.

The chain is built from TRBV5-1 and TRBJ1-4, with D unresolved. The CDR3 extends over 13 amino acids. Germline CDR1 reads SGHRS; CDR2 reads YFSETQ. With 7 bases removed from V and 8 bases from J, the gap between germline ends came to 15 bases. In nucleotides, the CDR3 is TGCGCCAGCTCCGACATCCTGACGGAAAAACTGTTTTTT. It encodes CASSDILTEKLFF.